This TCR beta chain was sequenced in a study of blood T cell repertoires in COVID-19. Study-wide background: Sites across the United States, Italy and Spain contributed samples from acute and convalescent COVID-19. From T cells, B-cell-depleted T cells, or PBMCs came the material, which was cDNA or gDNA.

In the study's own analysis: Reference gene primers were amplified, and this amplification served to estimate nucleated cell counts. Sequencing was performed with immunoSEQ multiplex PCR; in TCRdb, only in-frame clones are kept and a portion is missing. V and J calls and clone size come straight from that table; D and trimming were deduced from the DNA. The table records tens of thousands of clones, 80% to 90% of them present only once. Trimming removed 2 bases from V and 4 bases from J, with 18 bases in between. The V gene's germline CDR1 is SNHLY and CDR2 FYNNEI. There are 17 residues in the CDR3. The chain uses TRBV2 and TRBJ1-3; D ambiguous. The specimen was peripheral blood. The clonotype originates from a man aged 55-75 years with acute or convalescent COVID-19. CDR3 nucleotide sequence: TGTGCCAGCAGTGAATCCCCTTTTAGAGGGAAAGGAAACACCATATATTTT. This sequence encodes CASSESPFRGKGNTIYF.